This T cell receptor beta chain derives from a study of blood T cell repertoires in COVID-19. Background on the study: From T cells, B-cell-depleted T cells, or PBMCs came the material, which was cDNA or gDNA.

Individuals aged about 18 to 89 years were recruited from 24 US areas. Source study methods: Quantification of nucleated cells was approximated via reference gene primer amplification. TCRdb's copy holds only in-frame clones and misses some; the assay was immunoSEQ multiplex PCR. V and J calls and clone size are copied from that table; D and trimming were computed from the DNA. This table holds 200,000 to 250,000 clones, 80% found once. The clonotype was recovered from a woman in her thirties or forties with acute COVID-19. What was sequenced was PBMCs or T cells enriched from blood (not recorded which).

CDR3: CASSSIQGSGNQPQHF. The CDR3 DNA is TGTGCCAGTAGCTCCATCCAGGGGAGTGGCAATCAGCCCCAGCATTTT. The chain employs TRBV19 and TRBJ1-5; D may be TRBD1 (6 bases). CDR3 length: 16 residues. Per the germline V gene, CDR1 is LNHDA and CDR2 is SQIVND (reference sequence). V lost 6 bases and J 2 bases, leaving 17 bases between the germline ends. Supplemented by reference TRBV19 and TRBJ1-5, the full variable domain reads DGGITQSPKYLFRKEGQNVTLSCEQNLNHDAMYWYRQDPGQGLRLIYYSQIVNDFQKGDIAEGYSVSREKKESFPLTVTSAQKNPTAFYLCASSSIQGSGNQPQHFGDGTRLSIL.